The clone carrying this T cell receptor (beta chain) was picked up many times. CDR1 WNHNN and CDR2 SYGVQD come from the germline V gene (reference sequence). V lost 4 bases and J lost 2, with 14 bases in between. This CDR3 spans 16 amino acids. TCRdb re-derived calls from the 5' RACE reads in MiXCR, one entry per CDR3 protein. Here the sample spans around 320,000 distinct CDR3 sequences, approximately 4% being singletons. This record belongs to a study of T cells after yellow fever vaccination. This clonotype originated in a young man who received the YFV17D yellow fever vaccine. The V gene is TRBV10-1, the J gene TRBJ2-2; D not certain. Sequenced here: PBMCs, sampled 15 days after the yellow fever booster vaccination. The CDR3 nucleotides are TGCGCCAGCAGTGCCACACTGGACCTAAACACCGGGGAGCTGTTTTTT. Translation gives CASSATLDLNTGELFF.